This is a list of T cell receptor beta chains from one sample in a study of blood T cell repertoires in COVID-19. Profiled with immunoSEQ multiplex PCR; TCRdb holds only in-frame clones, not every one. The repertoire holds approximately 350,000 clones, with roughly four fifths as singletons. Source material: PBMCs or T cells enriched from blood (not recorded which). These TCRs come from a woman aged 50 to 60 who had recovered from COVID-19. CDR3s include the opening cysteine and the closing phenylalanine or tryptophan. D genes are given only for firm matches. Clone size, where shown, is once, few, many, or a class for clones that have expanded.

d_call: TRBD1; clone_size: .; j_call: TRBJ1-2; v_call: TRBV14; cdr3_nt: TGTGCCAGCAGCCAAGGGACAGGCTCAGCGAGCTACACCTTC; cdr3_aa: CASSQGTGSASYTF
d_call: TRBD2; clone_size: once; j_call: TRBJ2-3; v_call: TRBV4-3; cdr3_nt: TGCGCCAGCAGCCGCGACGTAGCGGGGGGTAAAACAGATACGCAGTATTTT; cdr3_aa: CASSRDVAGGKTDTQYF
d_call: .; clone_size: .; j_call: TRBJ2-7; v_call: TRBV20-1; cdr3_nt: TGCAGTGCTAGTAGGGGTGGCTCGGGAGTCCCCTACGAGCAGTACTTC; cdr3_aa: CSASRGGSGVPYEQYF
d_call: .; clone_size: .; j_call: TRBJ1-2; v_call: TRBV19; cdr3_nt: TGTGCCACCCTAGGGAGGGGCGGTCTTGGCTACACCTTC; cdr3_aa: CATLGRGGLGYTF
d_call: TRBD2; clone_size: .; j_call: TRBJ2-3; v_call: TRBV30; cdr3_nt: TGTGCCTGGAGTGTGGGGACTAGCCTTACAGATACGCAGTATTTT; cdr3_aa: CAWSVGTSLTDTQYF
d_call: TRBD1; clone_size: .; j_call: TRBJ2-1; v_call: TRBV5-1; cdr3_nt: TGCGCCAGCAGCTTGGACAGGGGGATTAGGAATGAGCAGTTCTTC; cdr3_aa: CASSLDRGIRNEQFF
d_call: .; clone_size: .; j_call: TRBJ1-2; v_call: TRBV6-5; cdr3_nt: TGTGCCAGCAGTTACTCGGAAGGGGCCGGCTATGGCTACACCTTC; cdr3_aa: CASSYSEGAGYGYTF
d_call: .; clone_size: .; j_call: TRBJ1-1; v_call: TRBV28; cdr3_nt: TGTGCCAGCAGTCTCACACTGAACACTGAAGCTTTCTTT; cdr3_aa: CASSLTLNTEAFF
d_call: .; clone_size: few; j_call: TRBJ1-5; v_call: TRBV27; cdr3_nt: TGTGCCAGCAGTCCTAAGACGACAGGTAGAGGCAATCAGCCCCAGCATTTT; cdr3_aa: CASSPKTTGRGNQPQHF
d_call: TRBD2; clone_size: .; j_call: TRBJ2-1; v_call: TRBV3-1/TRBV3-2; cdr3_nt: TGTGCCAGCAGCCACCGAGGACTAGCGGCCACTGGGTGGATCTTC; cdr3_aa: CASSHRGLAATGWIF
d_call: TRBD1; clone_size: .; j_call: TRBJ2-3; v_call: TRBV6-6; cdr3_nt: TGTGCCAGCAGTTACTTGAAGGACGGACAGGGCGGGTATTTT; cdr3_aa: CASSYLKDGQGGYF
d_call: .; clone_size: once; j_call: TRBJ1-2; v_call: TRBV3-1/TRBV3-2; cdr3_nt: TGTGCCAGCAGCCAAAAGGCGGGCTCGTTATACACCTTC; cdr3_aa: CASSQKAGSLYTF
d_call: TRBD2; clone_size: .; j_call: TRBJ2-5; v_call: TRBV7-7; cdr3_nt: TGTGCCAGCAGCCCCGGGGGGAGAGAGACCCAGTACTTC; cdr3_aa: CASSPGGRETQYF
d_call: .; clone_size: .; j_call: TRBJ1-5; v_call: TRBV2; cdr3_nt: TGTGCCAGCAGTGAAGGGGCTCAGCCCCAGCATTTT; cdr3_aa: CASSEGAQPQHF
d_call: TRBD1; clone_size: .; j_call: TRBJ2-2; v_call: TRBV5-1; cdr3_nt: TGCGCCAGCAGCACGGACAGGCCCTCGAACACCGGGGAGCTGTTTTTT; cdr3_aa: CASSTDRPSNTGELFF
d_call: .; clone_size: .; j_call: TRBJ2-2; v_call: TRBV3-1/TRBV3-2; cdr3_nt: TGTGCCAGCAGCCTCAAACCTCGGGACTACACCGGGGAGCTGTTTTTT; cdr3_aa: CASSLKPRDYTGELFF
d_call: .; clone_size: once; j_call: TRBJ1-6; v_call: TRBV19; cdr3_nt: TGTGCCAGTAGACCCCCGGGAGGATCCTCATTTTCACCCCTCCACTTT; cdr3_aa: CASRPPGGSSFSPLHF